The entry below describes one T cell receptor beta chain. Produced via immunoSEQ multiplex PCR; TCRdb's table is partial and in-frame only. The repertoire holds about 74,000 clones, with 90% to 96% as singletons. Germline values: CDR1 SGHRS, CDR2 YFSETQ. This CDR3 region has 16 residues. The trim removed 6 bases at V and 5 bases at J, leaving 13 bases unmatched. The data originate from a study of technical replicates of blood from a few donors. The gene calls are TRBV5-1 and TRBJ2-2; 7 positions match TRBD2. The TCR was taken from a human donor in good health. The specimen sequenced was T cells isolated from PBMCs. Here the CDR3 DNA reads TGCGCCAGCACCTCGGTGAGCGGGGCGGGGACCGGGGAGCTGTTTTTT. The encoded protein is CASTSVSGAGTGELFF.